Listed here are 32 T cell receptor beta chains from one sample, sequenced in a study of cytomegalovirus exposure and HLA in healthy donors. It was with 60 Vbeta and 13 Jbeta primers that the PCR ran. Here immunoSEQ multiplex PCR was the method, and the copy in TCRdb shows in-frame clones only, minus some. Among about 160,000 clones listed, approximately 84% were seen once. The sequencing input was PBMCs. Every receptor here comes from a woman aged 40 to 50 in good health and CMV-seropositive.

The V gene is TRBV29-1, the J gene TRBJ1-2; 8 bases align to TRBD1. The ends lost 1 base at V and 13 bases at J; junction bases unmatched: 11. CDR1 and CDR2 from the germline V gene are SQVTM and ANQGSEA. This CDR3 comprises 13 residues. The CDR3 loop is CSVEVWSGGESTF. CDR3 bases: TGCAGCGTTGAAGTTTGGTCAGGGGGCGAAAGCACCTTC.

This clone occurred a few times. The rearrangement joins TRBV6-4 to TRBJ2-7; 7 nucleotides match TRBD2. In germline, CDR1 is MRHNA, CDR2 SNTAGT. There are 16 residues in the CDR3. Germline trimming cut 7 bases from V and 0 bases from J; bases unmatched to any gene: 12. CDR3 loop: CASIPRLADGSYEQYF. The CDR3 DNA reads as TGTGCCAGCATCCCCCGGCTAGCGGACGGCTCCTACGAGCAGTACTTC.

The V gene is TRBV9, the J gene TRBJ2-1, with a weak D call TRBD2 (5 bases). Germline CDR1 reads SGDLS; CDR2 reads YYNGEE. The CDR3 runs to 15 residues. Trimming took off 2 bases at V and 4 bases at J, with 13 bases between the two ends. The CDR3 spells CASSVRETPYNEQFF. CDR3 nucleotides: TGTGCCAGCAGCGTTCGGGAAACCCCTTACAATGAGCAGTTCTTC.

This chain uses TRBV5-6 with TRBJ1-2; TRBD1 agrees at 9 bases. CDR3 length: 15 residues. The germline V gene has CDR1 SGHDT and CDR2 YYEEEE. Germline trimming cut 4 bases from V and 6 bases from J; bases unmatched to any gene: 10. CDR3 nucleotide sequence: TGTGCCAGCAGCCCAGGGACAGGGACAGTTGATGGCTACACCTTC. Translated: CASSPGTGTVDGYTF.

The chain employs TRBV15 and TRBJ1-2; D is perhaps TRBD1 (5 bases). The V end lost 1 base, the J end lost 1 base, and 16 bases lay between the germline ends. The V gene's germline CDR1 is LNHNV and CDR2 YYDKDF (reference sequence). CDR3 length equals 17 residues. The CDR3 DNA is TGTGCCACCAGCAGAGTGGGGGGTGCCCCCTTTAACTATGGCTACACCTTC. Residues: CATSRVGGAPFNYGYTF.

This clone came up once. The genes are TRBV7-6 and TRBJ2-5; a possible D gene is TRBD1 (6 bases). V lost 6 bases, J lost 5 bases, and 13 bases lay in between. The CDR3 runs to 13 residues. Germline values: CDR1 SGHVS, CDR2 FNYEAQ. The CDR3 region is CASSLQGRETQYF. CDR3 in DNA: TGTGCCAGCAGTCTACAGGGCCGGGAGACCCAGTACTTC.

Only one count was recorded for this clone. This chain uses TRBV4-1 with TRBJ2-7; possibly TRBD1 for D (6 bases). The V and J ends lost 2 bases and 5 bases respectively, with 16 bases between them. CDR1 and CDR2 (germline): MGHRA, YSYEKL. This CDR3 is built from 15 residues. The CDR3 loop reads CASSQLGTPDHEQYF. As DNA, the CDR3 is TGCGCCAGCAGCCAATTAGGGACACCGGACCACGAGCAGTACTTC.

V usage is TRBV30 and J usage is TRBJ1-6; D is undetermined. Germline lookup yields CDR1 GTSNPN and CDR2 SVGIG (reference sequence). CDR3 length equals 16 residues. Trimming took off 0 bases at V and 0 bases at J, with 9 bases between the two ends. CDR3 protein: CAWSVMRSSYNSPLHF. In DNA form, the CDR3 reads TGTGCCTGGAGTGTAATGAGGAGCTCCTATAATTCACCCCTCCACTTT.

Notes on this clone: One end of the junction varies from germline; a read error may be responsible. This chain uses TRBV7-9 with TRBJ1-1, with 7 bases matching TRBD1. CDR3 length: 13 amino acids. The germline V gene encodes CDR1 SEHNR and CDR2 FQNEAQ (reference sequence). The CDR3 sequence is CSSSTGANTEAFF. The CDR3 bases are TGTTCCAGCAGCACAGGGGCCAACACTGAAGCTTTCTTT.

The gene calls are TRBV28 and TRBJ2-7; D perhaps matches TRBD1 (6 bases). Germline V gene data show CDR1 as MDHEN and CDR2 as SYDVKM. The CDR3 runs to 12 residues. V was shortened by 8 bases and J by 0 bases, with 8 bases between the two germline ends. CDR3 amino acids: CASVGGSYEQYF. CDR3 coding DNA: TGTGCCAGCGTAGGGGGCTCCTACGAGCAGTACTTC.

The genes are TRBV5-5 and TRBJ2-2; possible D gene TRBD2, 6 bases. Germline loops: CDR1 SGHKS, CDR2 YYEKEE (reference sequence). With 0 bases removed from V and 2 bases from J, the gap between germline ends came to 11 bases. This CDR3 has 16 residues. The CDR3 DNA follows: TGTGCCAGCAGCTTGGGGGGCGGGGTAAACACCGGGGAGCTGTTTTTT. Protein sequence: CASSLGGGVNTGELFF.

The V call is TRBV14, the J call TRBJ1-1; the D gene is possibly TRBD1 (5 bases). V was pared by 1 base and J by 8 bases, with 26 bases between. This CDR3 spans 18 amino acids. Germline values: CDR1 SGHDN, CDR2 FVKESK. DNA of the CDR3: TGTGCCAGCAGCCAAGCGACGGGGGGTTTTTTAAAAGGTTCCGAAGCTTTCTTT. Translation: CASSQATGGFLKGSEAFF.

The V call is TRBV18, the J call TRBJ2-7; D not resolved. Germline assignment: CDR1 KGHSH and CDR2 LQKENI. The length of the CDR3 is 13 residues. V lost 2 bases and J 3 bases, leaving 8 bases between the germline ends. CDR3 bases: TGTGCCAGCTCACCAACGATCAGCTACGAGCAGTACTTC. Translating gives CASSPTISYEQYF.

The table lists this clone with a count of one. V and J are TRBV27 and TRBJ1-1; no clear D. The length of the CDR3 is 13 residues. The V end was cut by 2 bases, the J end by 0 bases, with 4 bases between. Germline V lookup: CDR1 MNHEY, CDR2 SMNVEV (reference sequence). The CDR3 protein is CASSLHLNTEAFF. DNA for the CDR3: TGTGCCAGCAGTTTACATCTGAACACTGAAGCTTTCTTT.

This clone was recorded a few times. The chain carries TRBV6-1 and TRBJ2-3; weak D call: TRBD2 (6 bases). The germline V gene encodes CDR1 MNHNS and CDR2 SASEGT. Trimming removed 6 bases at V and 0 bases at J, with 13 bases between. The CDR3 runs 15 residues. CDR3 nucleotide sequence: TGTGCCAGCAGCGGGGCGGGAATCAGCACAGATACGCAGTATTTT. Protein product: CASSGAGISTDTQYF.

CDR3 residues: CASMTGTSFSTGELFF. CDR3 bases: TGTGCCAGCATGACCGGGACATCTTTCAGCACCGGGGAGCTGTTTTTT. The J gene is TRBJ2-2, the V gene TRBV7-9; perhaps TRBD1 as D (6 bases). Per the germline V gene, CDR1 is SEHNR and CDR2 is FQNEAQ (reference sequence). V lost 7 bases, J lost 4 bases, and 19 bases lay in between. The CDR3 length is 16 residues.

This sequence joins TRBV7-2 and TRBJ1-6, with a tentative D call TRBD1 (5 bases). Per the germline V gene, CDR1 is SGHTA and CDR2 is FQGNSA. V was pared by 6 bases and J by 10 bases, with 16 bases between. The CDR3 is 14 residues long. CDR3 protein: CASSPTRVGSPLHF. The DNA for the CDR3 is TGTGCCAGCAGTCCGACCAGGGTTGGCTCACCCCTCCACTTT.

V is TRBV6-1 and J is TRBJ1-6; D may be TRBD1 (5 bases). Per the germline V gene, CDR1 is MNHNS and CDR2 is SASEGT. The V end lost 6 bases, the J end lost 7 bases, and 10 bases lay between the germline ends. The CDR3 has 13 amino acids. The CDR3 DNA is TGTGCCAGCAGCGTCCCAGGGAATTCACCCCTCCACTTT. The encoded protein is CASSVPGNSPLHF.

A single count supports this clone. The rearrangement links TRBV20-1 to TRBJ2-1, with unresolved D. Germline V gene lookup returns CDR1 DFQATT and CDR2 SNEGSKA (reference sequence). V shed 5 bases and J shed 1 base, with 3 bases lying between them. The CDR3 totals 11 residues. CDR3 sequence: CSAPSYNEQFF. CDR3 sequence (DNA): TGCAGTGCTCCGTCCTACAATGAGCAGTTCTTC.

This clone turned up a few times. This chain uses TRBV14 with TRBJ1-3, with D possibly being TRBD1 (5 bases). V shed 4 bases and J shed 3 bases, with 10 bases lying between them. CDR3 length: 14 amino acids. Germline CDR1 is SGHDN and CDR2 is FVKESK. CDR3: CASSRDSYGNTIYF. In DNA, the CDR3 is TGTGCCAGCAGCCGCGACAGCTATGGAAACACCATATATTTT.

DNA of the CDR3: TGCAGCGTCGCCGGGACAGGGTTCACTGGGGCCAACGTCCTGACTTTC. Encoded protein: CSVAGTGFTGANVLTF. This sequence joins TRBV29-1 and TRBJ2-6, with TRBD1 identical over 9 bases. The germline CDR1 and CDR2 sequences are SQVTM and ANQGSEA. The CDR3 runs to 16 residues. Losses at the gene ends were 6 bases for V and 2 bases for J; bases not matched to a gene: 8.

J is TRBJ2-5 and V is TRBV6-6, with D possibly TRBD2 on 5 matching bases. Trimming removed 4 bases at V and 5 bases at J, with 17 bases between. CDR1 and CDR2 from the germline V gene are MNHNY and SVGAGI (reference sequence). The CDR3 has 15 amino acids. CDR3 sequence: CASSFSGSGWETQYF. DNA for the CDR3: TGTGCCAGCAGTTTTTCGGGATCGGGATGGGAGACCCAGTACTTC.

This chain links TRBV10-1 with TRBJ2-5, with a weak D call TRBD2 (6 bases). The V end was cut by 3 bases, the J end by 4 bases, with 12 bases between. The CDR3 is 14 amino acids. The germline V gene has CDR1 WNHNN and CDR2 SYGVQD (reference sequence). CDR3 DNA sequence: TGCGCCAGCAGTGACTGGGGGGACCCAGAGACCCAGTACTTC. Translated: CASSDWGDPETQYF.

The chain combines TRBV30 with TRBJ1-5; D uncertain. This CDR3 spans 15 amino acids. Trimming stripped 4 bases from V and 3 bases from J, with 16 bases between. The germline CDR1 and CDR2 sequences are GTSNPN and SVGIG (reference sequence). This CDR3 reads CAWNVGDRDNQPQHF. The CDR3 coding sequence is TGTGCCTGGAATGTCGGGGATAGGGACAATCAGCCCCAGCATTTT. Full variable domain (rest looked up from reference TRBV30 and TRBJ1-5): SQTIHQWPATLVQPVGSPLSLECTVEGTSNPNLYWYRQAAGRGLQLLFYSVGIGQISSEVPQNLSASRPQDRQFILSSKKLLLSDSGFYLCAWNVGDRDNQPQHFGDGTRLSIL.

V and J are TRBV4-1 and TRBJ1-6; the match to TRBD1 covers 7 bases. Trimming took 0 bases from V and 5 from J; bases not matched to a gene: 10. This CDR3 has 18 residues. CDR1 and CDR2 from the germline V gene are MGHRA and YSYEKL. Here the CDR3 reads CASSQDPSGGGNNSPLHF. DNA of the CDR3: TGCGCCAGCAGCCAAGACCCGTCAGGGGGTGGAAATAATTCACCCCTCCACTTT.

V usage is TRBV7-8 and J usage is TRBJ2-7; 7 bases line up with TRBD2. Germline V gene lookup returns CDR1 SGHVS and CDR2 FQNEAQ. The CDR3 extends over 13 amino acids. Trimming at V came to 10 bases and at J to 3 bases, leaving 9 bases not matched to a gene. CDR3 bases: TGTGCCATCCTGACTAGCCCCGACTACGAGCAGTACTTC. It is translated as CAILTSPDYEQYF.

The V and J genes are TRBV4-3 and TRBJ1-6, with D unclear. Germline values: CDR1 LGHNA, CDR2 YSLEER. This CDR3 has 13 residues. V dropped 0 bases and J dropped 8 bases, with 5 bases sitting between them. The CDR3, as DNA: TGCGCCAGCAGCCAAGACTTCGATTCACCCCTCCACTTT. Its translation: CASSQDFDSPLHF.

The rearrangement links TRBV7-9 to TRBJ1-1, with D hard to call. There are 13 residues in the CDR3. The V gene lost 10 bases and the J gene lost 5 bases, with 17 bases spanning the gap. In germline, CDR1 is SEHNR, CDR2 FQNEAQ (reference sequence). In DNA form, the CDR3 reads TGTGCCACAAACTGGGCAGCTGGGACTGAAGCTTTCTTT. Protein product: CATNWAAGTEAFF.

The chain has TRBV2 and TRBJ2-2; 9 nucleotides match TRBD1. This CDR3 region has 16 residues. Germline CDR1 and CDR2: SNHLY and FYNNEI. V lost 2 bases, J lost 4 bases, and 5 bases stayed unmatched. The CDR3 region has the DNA TGTGCCAGCAGTGAAAGTGGGACAGGGCGCACCGGGGAGCTGTTTTTT. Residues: CASSESGTGRTGELFF.

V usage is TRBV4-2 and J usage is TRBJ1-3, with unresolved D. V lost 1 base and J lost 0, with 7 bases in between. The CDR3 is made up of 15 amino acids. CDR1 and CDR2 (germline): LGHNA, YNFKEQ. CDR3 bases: TGTGCCAGCAGCCAAGGGAGGTCCTCTGGAAACACCATATATTTT. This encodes CASSQGRSSGNTIYF.

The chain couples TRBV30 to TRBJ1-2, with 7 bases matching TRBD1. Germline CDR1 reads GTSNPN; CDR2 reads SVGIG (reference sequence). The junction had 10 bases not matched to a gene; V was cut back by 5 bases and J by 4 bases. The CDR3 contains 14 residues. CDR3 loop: CAWELHGTAYGYTF. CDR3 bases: TGTGCCTGGGAGTTACACGGGACAGCCTATGGCTACACCTTC.

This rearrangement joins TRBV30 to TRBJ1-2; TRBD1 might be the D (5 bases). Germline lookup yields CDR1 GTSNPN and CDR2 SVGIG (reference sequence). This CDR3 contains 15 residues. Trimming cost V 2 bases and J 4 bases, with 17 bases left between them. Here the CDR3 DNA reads TGTGCCTGGAGTCGGCTGGGGCAGACGCTCTATGGCTACACCTTC. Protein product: CAWSRLGQTLYGYTF.